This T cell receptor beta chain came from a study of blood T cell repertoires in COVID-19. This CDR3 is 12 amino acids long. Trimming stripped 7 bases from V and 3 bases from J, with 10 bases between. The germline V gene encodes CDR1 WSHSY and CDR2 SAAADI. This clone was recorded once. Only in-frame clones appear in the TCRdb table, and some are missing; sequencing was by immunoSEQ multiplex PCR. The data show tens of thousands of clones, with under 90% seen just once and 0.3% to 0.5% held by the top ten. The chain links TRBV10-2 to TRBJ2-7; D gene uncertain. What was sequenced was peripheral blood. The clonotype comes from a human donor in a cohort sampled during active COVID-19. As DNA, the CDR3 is TGCGCCAGCAAAGGCGGCCGCTACGAGCAGTACTTC. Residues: CASKGGRYEQYF.